This T cell receptor beta chain originates from a study of OX40 agonist ivuxolimab in advanced cancers. TCRdb's copy holds only in-frame clones and misses some; the assay was immunoSEQ multiplex PCR. Of more than 45,000 clones in the sample, about 83% were seen once. Germline-derived CDR1 and CDR2 are SGHTA and FQGNSA. V was clipped by 8 bases and J by 6 bases; unmatched bases: 13. CDR3 length: 15 amino acids. The sequencing used CD4+ or CD8+ T cells sorted from blood, collected in a trial of the OX40 agonist ivuxolimab. This receptor was identified in an adult with an advanced solid tumor such as melanoma, head and neck, liver or kidney cancer. The V gene is TRBV7-2, the J gene TRBJ2-1; 7 bases fit TRBD1. CDR3: CASLVSRDSFNEQFF. In DNA, the CDR3 is TGTGCCAGCCTCGTGTCCCGGGACAGCTTCAATGAGCAGTTCTTC.